This TCR beta chain was recovered during a study of Ad26.COV2.S vaccination and SARS-CoV-2 variants (dated by TCRdb to about 2021). As for the study more broadly: Donors in the vaccine arm were drawn from COV1001, a multicentre, randomized, double-blind, placebo-controlled phase I-IIa trial testing Ad26.COV2.S in healthy adults. Dosing of Ad26.COV2.S was intramuscular, at either 5x10^10 or 1x10^11 viral particles, delivered as one shot or as two shots spaced 56 days apart. The TCR-sequenced set comprised around 30 samples: approximately 19 Ad26.COV2.S vaccine recipients, 5 placebo recipients and 8 SARS-CoV-2 convalescent individuals. Trial participants were randomized into five groups of five: low-dose or high-dose Ad26.COV2.S given once or twice, or placebo on both occasions. The specificity and breadth of SARS-CoV-2-reactive T cell receptors after Ad26.COV2.S vaccination were assessed by TCRbeta repertoire sequencing. Blinding of investigators to trial group allocation was maintained during experiments and outcome assessment.

V is shortened by 0 bases, J by 10 bases, and the region joining them spans 13 bases. Based on the germline V gene, the CDR1 and CDR2 sequences are WSHSY and SAAADI. The cysteine opens and the phenylalanine closes a CDR3 of 14 amino acids. The entry retains the CDR3 DNA only, 42 bases that are in frame from base 1. The immunoSEQ Assay was the method used to sequence TCRbeta CDR3 regions. After extraction, genomic DNA underwent amplification by bias-controlled multiplex PCR, followed by high-throughput sequencing. The authors' pipeline ran thus. To quantify the absolute abundance of each unique TCRbeta CDR3 region, sequences were collapsed and filtered. T cell fraction was estimated by normalizing TCRbeta template counts to usable DNA, which was measured by amplifying reference genes present in all nucleated cells. Repertoire TCRs were annotated as SARS-CoV-2-specific when V gene, CDR3 amino acid sequence and J gene were exactly matched to a known reactive TCR set. The reference SARS-CoV-2 TCR set was obtained from MIRA and was filtered for enrichment in COVID-19-positive ImmuneCODE repertoires, whereby public or cross-reactive TCRs were removed. Based on the MIRA antigens, annotated TCRs were further analysed at the level of specific ORF or position within ORF. Breadth was defined as annotated unique rearrangements over total unique productive rearrangements; depth was the summed frequency of those rearrangements. Two-sided Wilcoxon rank-sum tests were applied when comparing TCR breadth between groups. The immuneACCESS repertoire file appears here via TCRdb, limited to in-frame rearrangements. These files lack a portion of the clones; in checked studies, under half of the deficit traces to unresolved V genes, and the cause of the others is not known. D and trimming come from the DNA, and the V and J calls and clone size come from that table. Here the sample has 430,000 or so clones; around nine tenths occur a single time. 9.5% to 15% of the sample rests with the top ten.

A remark on this clone: Its antigen remains undetermined. Per-nucleotide qualities are absent, and no much larger clonotype sits a single base away.

Results the study describes overall, beyond this receptor: It was noted by the authors that total T cell responses may have been underestimated by the TCR breadth and depth analyses. Ad26.COV2.S recipients had higher spike-specific TCR breadth than placebo recipients (P = 0.0014). The study was not powered to compare responses between vaccine doses or regimens. Substantial breadth of spike-specific CD8+ and CD4+ T cell responses was reported after vaccination. Vaccine and placebo recipients had comparable non-spike TCR breadth, which fits with the vaccine containing only spike.

The treatment or condition label of this sample denotes: about 20 received Ad26.COV2.S at low or high dose, single or two shots; several received placebo; per-sample allocation not given. For vaccine and placebo recipients, the sequenced repertoires came from samples collected on day 63 after the first injection. Cohort 1b enrolled 25 adults aged 18-55 years at a single site in Boston, USA, between 29 July and 7 August 2020. Ad26.COV2.S was a replication-incompetent adenovirus type 26 vector expressing a prefusion-stabilized SARS-CoV-2 spike protein from the original Wuhan strain. This clonotype was sampled from a person between 18 and 65 years old who received the Ad26.COV2.S COVID-19 vaccine or a placebo. The chain uses TRBV10-2 and TRBJ2-1, with a tentative D gene TRBD2 over 6 matching bases. This specimen consisted of peripheral blood, obtained in a trial of Ad26.COV2.S vaccine versus placebo. The CDR3 sequence is CASSESPGLGEQFF. The sequenced DNA is TGCGCCAGCAGTGAGTCACCGGGACTTGGGGAGCAGTTCTTC.